This record concerns one T cell receptor beta chain sequence. These data originate in a study of control samples from healthy donors and cancer patients. Only in-frame clones appear in the TCRdb table, and some are missing; sequencing was by immunoSEQ multiplex PCR. The repertoire holds some 130,000 clones, with about 92% as singletons. The germline gives CDR1 SGHVS, CDR2 FQNEAQ. This CDR3 is 12 amino acids long. V gave up 4 bases and J gave up 4 bases, with 4 bases separating them. Sequenced input: PBMCs. The receptor comes from a man aged 45-60 years with head and neck cancer. V and J are TRBV7-8 and TRBJ2-2; no definite D call. The CDR3 sequence: CASSSRTGELFF. CDR3 nucleotide sequence: TGTGCCAGCAGCTCTCGCACCGGGGAGCTGTTTTTT.